This T cell receptor (beta chain) derives from a study of T cell clones after liver transplantation. The length of the CDR3 is 13 residues. V shed 3 bases and J 3 bases; nucleotides not matched to a gene: 0. Germline CDR1 and CDR2: MDHEN and SYDVKM. Assay used: immunoSEQ multiplex PCR; TCRdb lists only in-frame clones, some missing. The sample carries about 99,000 clones, around 86% recorded once. V usage is TRBV28 and J usage is TRBJ2-7, with 9 bases lining up with TRBD2. The sequence derives from a human donor who received a liver transplant. The material was CD4+ T cells from blood, obtained before liver transplant. Here the CDR3 reads CASSFSGSYEQYF. The CDR3 DNA reads as TGTGCCAGCAGTTTTAGCGGGAGCTACGAGCAGTACTTC.